This passage covers 15 T cell receptor beta chains from one sample sequenced in a study of blood T cell repertoires in COVID-19. Only in-frame clones appear in the TCRdb table, and some are missing; sequencing was by immunoSEQ multiplex PCR. Of approximately 190,000 clones listed, 80% to 85% are singletons. The sample consisted of peripheral blood. Every receptor here comes from a human donor in a cohort sampled during active COVID-19.

The V gene is TRBV6-5, the J gene TRBJ2-3; TRBD2 matches 11 bases. Germline CDR1 and CDR2: MNHEY and SVGAGI. This CDR3 spans 16 amino acids. With 0 bases clipped from V and 3 bases from J, the junction kept 2 bases outside the gene matches. DNA of the CDR3: TGTGCCAGCAGTTACTCTAGCGGGGGGGTGACAGATACGCAGTATTTT. It translates to CASSYSSGGVTDTQYF.

This chain joins TRBV7-9 and TRBJ2-2; 7 positions match TRBD1. The germline V gene encodes CDR1 SEHNR and CDR2 FQNEAQ (reference sequence). This CDR3 comprises 15 residues. With 4 bases clipped from V and 0 bases from J, the junction kept 2 bases outside the gene matches. The CDR3 here is CASSWDSPNTGELFF. The CDR3, as DNA: TGTGCCAGCAGCTGGGACAGCCCGAACACCGGGGAGCTGTTTTTT.

The V call is TRBV5-4, the J call TRBJ2-5, with TRBD2 identical over 8 bases. CDR1 is SGHNT, CDR2 YYREEE, per germline (reference sequence). V lost 4 bases and J lost 5; bases outside the gene matches: 16. The CDR3 sequence is 17 residues long. CDR3 in amino acids: CASSPTPSGGNGETQYF. The CDR3 DNA reads TGTGCCAGCAGCCCCACCCCCAGCGGGGGCAACGGTGAGACCCAGTACTTC. Combining the CDR3 with reference TRBV5-4 and TRBJ2-5 gives the whole variable domain ETGVTQSPTHLIKTRGQQVTLRCSSQSGHNTVSWYQQALGQGPQFIFQYYREEENGRGNFPPRFSGLQFPNYSSELNVNALELDDSALYLCASSPTPSGGNGETQYFGPGTRLLVL.

The DNA of the CDR3 is TGTGCCAGCAGCTTATGGGGCAGGGGGGACACTGAAGCTTTCTTT. Amino acids: CASSLWGRGDTEAFF. The J gene is TRBJ1-1, the V gene TRBV11-2, with 7 bases lining up with TRBD1. Germline trimming cut 2 bases from V and 3 bases from J; bases unmatched to any gene: 6. CDR3 size: 15 residues. Germline lookup yields CDR1 SGHAT and CDR2 FQNNGV.

In nucleotides, the CDR3 is TGTGCCAGCAGTGAAGCAACGGGGGACCGTTCACCCCTCCACTTT. Translating it yields CASSEATGDRSPLHF. The J gene is TRBJ1-6, the V gene TRBV2, with TRBD1 as a possible D gene (5 bases). Trimming took 0 bases from V and 9 from J, leaving 12 bases between them. This CDR3 spans 15 amino acids. Germline CDR1 SNHLY, CDR2 FYNNEI.

The J gene is TRBJ1-1, the V gene TRBV11-3; weak D call: TRBD1 (5 bases). This CDR3 region has 14 residues. Germline V gene data show CDR1 as SGHNT and CDR2 as YENEEA. V was shortened by 1 base and J by 1 base, with 7 bases between the two germline ends. The CDR3 loop reads CASSLGRGNTEAFF. The CDR3 DNA follows: TGTGCCAGCAGCTTAGGTAGGGGGAACACTGAAGCTTTCTTT.

The rearrangement links TRBV3-1 (or the pseudogene TRBV3-2) to TRBJ1-3; no reliable D call. CDR3 length: 14 residues. Trimming took off 4 bases at V and 0 bases at J, with 7 bases between the two ends. Germline assignment: CDR1 LGHDT and CDR2 YNNKEL (reference sequence). The CDR3 DNA reads TGTGCCAGCAGCCCCCGTCTCTCTGGAAACACCATATATTTT. Protein sequence: CASSPRLSGNTIYF.

V gene TRBV6-5 combines with J gene TRBJ2-1; 8 nucleotides agree with TRBD2. The trim removed 5 bases at V and 10 bases at J, leaving 13 bases unmatched. Germline assignment: CDR1 MNHEY and CDR2 SVGAGI. CDR3 length equals 15 residues. The CDR3 nucleotides are TGTGCCAGCAGTAACCCGGGACTAGTAGTTCGCGAGCAGTTCTTC. Its protein product is CASSNPGLVVREQFF.

This chain links TRBV7-6 with TRBJ2-1, with 12 nucleotides matching TRBD1. There are 16 residues in the CDR3. Germline V lookup: CDR1 SGHVS, CDR2 FNYEAQ. The trim removed 5 bases at V and 6 bases at J, leaving 8 bases unmatched. The CDR3 spells CASSIGTGGVVNEQFF. CDR3 nucleotides: TGTGCCAGCAGCATCGGGACAGGGGGCGTTGTCAATGAGCAGTTCTTC.

The chain links TRBV2 to TRBJ2-3; 9 positions match TRBD2. V trimming: 5 bases; J trimming: 5 bases; junction bases outside the gene matches: 8. CDR1 and CDR2 (germline): SNHLY, FYNNEI. The CDR3 extends over 15 amino acids. CDR3 sequence (DNA): TGTGCCAGCAGTTGGGAGCGGGGGGTGGGAGATACGCAGTATTTT. It yields the protein CASSWERGVGDTQYF.

The genes are TRBV27 and TRBJ2-3; D not certain. There are 13 residues in the CDR3. The germline V and J ends were trimmed by 2 bases and 6 bases, with 9 bases remaining between them. Per the germline V gene, CDR1 is MNHEY and CDR2 is SMNVEV (reference sequence). The CDR3 DNA reads TGTGCCAGCAGTTTAATAGGCGGTGATACGCAGTATTTT. Translation: CASSLIGGDTQYF.

This clone came up a few times. V and J are TRBV7-9 and TRBJ2-7, with D tentatively TRBD1 (6 bases). Trimming stripped 3 bases from V and 6 bases from J, with 27 bases between. Germline V gives CDR1 SEHNR, CDR2 FQNEAQ (reference sequence). There are 18 residues in the CDR3. CDR3 bases: TGTGCCAGCAGCTTCATACCCGACTTCGGTTGGGGGCTGAGCGAGCAGTACTTC. Translated, it gives CASSFIPDFGWGLSEQYF. Combining the CDR3 with reference TRBV7-9 and TRBJ2-7 gives the whole variable domain DTGVSQNPRHKITKRGQNVTFRCDPISEHNRLYWYRQTLGQGPEFLTYFQNEAQLEKSRLLSDRFSAERPKGSFSTLEIQRTEQGDSAMYLCASSFIPDFGWGLSEQYFGPGTRLTVT.

The table lists this clone with a count of one. The chain employs TRBV6-5 and TRBJ2-2; 9 bases fit TRBD1. CDR1 is MNHEY and CDR2 is SVGAGI in the germline V gene. V shed 7 bases and J 1 base; nucleotides not matched to a gene: 4. This CDR3 has 15 amino acids. This chain's CDR3 is CASTRQGGNTGELFF. The CDR3 nucleotides are TGTGCCAGCACCCGACAGGGGGGGAACACCGGGGAGCTGTTTTTT.

The V gene is TRBV6-2 or TRBV6-3, the J gene TRBJ1-5; D unclear. V was cut by 0 bases and J by 3 bases, with 21 bases left in between. The length of the CDR3 is 19 residues. Germline V gives CDR1 MNHEY, CDR2 SVGEGT. The CDR3 DNA reads TGTGCCAGCAGTTACTCGGGCCGTTTGGCGGGTCATGACAATCAGCCCCAGCATTTT. This gives the protein CASSYSGRLAGHDNQPQHF.

This sequence joins TRBV10-3 and TRBJ1-6, with 9 bases that match TRBD1. The CDR3 is 16 residues long. J lost 6 bases, V lost 3 bases, and 6 bases had no gene match. The germline V gene encodes CDR1 ENHRY and CDR2 SYGVKD. This chain's CDR3 is CAISDRDRVFNSPLHF. CDR3 nucleotides: TGTGCCATCAGTGACCGGGACAGGGTTTTTAATTCACCCCTCCACTTT.